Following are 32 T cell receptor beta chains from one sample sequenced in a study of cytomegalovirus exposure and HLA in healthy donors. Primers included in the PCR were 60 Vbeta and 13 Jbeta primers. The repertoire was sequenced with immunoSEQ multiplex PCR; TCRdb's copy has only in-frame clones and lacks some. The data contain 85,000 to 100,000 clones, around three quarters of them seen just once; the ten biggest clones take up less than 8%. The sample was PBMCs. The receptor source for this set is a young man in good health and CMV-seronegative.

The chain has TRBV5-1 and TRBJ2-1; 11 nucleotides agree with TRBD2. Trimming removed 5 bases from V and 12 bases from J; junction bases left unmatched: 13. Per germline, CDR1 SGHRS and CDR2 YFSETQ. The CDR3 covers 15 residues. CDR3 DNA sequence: TGCGCCAGCAGAGAGACCGTAGCGGGAGGGCCTCCGCAGTTCTTC. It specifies CASRETVAGGPPQFF.

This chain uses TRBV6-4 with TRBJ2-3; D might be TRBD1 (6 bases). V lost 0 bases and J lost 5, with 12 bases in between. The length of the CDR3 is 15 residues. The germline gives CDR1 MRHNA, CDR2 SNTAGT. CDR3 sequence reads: CASSDSPGARDTQYF. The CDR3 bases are TGTGCCAGCAGTGACTCCCCAGGGGCGAGAGATACGCAGTATTTT.

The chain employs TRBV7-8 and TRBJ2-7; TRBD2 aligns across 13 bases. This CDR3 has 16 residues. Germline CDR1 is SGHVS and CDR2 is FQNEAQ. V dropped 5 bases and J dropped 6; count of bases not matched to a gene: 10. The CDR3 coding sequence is TGTGCCAGCAGCCATGGGACTAGCGGGATGCCGGGCGAGCAGTACTTC. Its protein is CASSHGTSGMPGEQYF. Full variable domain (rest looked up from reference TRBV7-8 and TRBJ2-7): GAGVSQSPRYKVAKRGQDVALRCDPISGHVSLFWYQQALGQGPEFLTYFQNEAQLDKSGLPSDRFFAERPEGSVSTLKIQRTQQEDSAVYLCASSHGTSGMPGEQYFGPGTRLTVT.

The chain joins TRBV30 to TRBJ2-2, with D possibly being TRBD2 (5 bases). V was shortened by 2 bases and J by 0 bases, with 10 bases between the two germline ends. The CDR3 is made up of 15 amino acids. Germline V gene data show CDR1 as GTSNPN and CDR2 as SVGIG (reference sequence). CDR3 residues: CAWSRTFSNTGELFF. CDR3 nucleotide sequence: TGTGCCTGGAGTCGGACTTTCTCGAACACCGGGGAGCTGTTTTTT.

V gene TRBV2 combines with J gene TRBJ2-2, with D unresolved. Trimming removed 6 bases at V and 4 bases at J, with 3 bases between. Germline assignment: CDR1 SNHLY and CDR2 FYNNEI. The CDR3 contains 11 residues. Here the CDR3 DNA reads TGTGCCAGCAGCCTCACCGGGGAGCTGTTTTTT. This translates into CASSLTGELFF. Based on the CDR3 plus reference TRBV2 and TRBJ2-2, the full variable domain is EPEVTQTPSHQVTQMGQEVILRCVPISNHLYFYWYRQILGQKVEFLVSFYNNEISEKSEIFDDQFSVERPDGSNFTLKIRSTKLEDSAMYFCASSLTGELFFGEGSRLTVL.

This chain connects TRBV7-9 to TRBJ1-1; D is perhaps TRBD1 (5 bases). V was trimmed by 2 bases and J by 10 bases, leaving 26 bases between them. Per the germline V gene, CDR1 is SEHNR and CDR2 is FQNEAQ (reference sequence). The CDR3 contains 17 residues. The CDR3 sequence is CASSLPRGGGRPYGAFF. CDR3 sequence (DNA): TGTGCCAGCAGCTTACCGCGGGGCGGCGGACGGCCGTACGGAGCTTTCTTT.

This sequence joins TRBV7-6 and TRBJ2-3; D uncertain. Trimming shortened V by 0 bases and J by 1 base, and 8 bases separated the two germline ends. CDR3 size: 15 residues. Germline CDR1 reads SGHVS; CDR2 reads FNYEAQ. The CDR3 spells CASSLAVSGTDTQYF. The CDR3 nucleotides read TGTGCCAGCAGCTTAGCGGTCTCGGGCACAGATACGCAGTATTTT.

The CDR3 DNA sequence: TGTGCCATCAGTGATAAGCTCTGGGAGACCCAGTACTTC. Residues: CAISDKLWETQYF. The chain has TRBV10-3 and TRBJ2-5; no clear D gene. Germline CDR1 and CDR2: ENHRY and SYGVKD. The CDR3 totals 13 residues. V was trimmed by 3 bases and J by 5 bases, leaving 10 bases between them.

The DNA for the CDR3 is TGTGCCAGCAGCTTGGGATGGACGACGCGGAGGGAGAACACTGAAGCTTTCTTT. The encoded protein is CASSLGWTTRRENTEAFF. This rearrangement joins TRBV5-4 to TRBJ1-1; D remains unclear. Germline V gene data show CDR1 as SGHNT and CDR2 as YYREEE (reference sequence). Trimming removed 0 bases from V and 1 base from J, with 19 bases in between. This CDR3 spans 18 amino acids.

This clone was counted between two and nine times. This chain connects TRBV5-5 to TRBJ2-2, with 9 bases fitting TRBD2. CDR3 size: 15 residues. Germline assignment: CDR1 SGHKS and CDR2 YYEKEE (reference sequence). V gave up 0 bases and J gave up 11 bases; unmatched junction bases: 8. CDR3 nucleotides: TGTGCCAGCAGCTTGGGACTAGCGGCGACCTTTGAGCTGTTTTTT. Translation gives CASSLGLAATFELFF. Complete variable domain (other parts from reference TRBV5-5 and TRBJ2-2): DAGVTQSPTHLIKTRGQQVTLRCSPISGHKSVSWYQQVLGQGPQFIFQYYEKEERGRGNFPDRFSARQFPNYSSELNVNALLLGDSALYLCASSLGLAATFELFFGEGSRLTVL.

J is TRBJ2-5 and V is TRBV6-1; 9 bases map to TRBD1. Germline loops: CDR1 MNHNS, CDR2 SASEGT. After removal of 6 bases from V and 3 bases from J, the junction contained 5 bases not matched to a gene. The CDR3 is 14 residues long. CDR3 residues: CASSARDREETQYF. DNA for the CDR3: TGTGCCAGCAGCGCCCGGGACAGGGAAGAGACCCAGTACTTC.

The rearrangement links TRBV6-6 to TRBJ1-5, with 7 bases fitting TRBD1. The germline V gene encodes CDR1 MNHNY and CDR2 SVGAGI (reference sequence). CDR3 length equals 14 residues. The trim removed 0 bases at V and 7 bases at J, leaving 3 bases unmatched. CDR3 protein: CASSYSGGLQPQHF. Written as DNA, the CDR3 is TGTGCCAGCAGTTACTCAGGGGGCTTGCAGCCCCAGCATTTT.

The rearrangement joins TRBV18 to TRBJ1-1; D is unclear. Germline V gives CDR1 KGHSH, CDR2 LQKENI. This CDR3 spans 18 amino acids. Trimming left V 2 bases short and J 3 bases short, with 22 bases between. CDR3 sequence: CASSPEGSGVFWDTEAFF. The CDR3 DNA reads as TGTGCCAGCTCACCAGAAGGCAGCGGGGTTTTTTGGGACACTGAAGCTTTCTTT.

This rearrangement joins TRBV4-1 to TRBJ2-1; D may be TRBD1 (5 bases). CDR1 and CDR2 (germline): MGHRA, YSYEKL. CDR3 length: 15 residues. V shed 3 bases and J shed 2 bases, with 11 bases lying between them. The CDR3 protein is CASSQDPGTYNEQFF. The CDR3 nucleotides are TGCGCCAGCAGCCAGGACCCAGGGACCTACAATGAGCAGTTCTTC.

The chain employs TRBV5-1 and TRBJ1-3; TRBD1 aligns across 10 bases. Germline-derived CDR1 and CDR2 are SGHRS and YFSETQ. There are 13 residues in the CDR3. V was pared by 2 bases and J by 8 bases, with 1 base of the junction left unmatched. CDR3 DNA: TGCGCCAGCAGCTTTGGGACAGGGGACACCATATATTTT. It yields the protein CASSFGTGDTIYF.

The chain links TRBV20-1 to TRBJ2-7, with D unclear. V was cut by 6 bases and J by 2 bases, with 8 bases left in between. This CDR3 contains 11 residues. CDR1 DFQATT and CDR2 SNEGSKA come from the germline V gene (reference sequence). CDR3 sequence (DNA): TGCAGTGCCAGTTCTGCCTACGAGCAGTACTTC. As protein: CSASSAYEQYF.

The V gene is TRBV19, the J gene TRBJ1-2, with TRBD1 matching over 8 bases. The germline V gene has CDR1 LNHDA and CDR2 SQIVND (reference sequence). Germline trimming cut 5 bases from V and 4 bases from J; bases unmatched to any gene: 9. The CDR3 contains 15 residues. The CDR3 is CASSSRQGLGYGYTF. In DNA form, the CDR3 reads TGTGCCAGTAGTTCTCGACAGGGGCTTGGCTATGGCTACACCTTC.

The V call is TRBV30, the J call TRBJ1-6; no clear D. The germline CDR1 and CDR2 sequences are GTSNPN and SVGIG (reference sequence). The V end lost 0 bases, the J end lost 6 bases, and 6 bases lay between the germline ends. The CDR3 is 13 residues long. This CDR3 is CAWSVGFNSPLHF. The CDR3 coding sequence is TGTGCCTGGAGTGTCGGGTTTAATTCACCCCTCCACTTT.

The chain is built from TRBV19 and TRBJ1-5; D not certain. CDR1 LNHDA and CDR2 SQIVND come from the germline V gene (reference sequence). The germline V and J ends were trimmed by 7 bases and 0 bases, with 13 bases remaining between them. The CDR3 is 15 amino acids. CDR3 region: CASTLRSYSNQPQHF. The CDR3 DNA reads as TGTGCCAGTACCCTACGGTCCTATAGCAATCAGCCCCAGCATTTT.

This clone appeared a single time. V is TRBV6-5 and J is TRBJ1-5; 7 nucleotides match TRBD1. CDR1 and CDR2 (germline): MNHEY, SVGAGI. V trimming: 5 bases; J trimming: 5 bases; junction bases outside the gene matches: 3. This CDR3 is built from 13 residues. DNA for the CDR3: TGTGCCAGCAGTCGAGGGGGCGATCAGCCCCAGCATTTT. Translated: CASSRGGDQPQHF.

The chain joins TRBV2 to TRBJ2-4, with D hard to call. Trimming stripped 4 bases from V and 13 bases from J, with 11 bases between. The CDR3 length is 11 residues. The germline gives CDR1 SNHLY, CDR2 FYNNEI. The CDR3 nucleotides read TGTGCCAGCAGTGGCTCCAGGCCCCAGTACTTC. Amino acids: CASSGSRPQYF.

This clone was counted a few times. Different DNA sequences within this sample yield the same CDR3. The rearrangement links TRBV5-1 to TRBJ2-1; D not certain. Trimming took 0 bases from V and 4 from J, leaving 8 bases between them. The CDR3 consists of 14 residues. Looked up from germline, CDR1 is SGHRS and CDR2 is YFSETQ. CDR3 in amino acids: CASSLATDYNEQFF. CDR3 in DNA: TGCGCCAGCAGCTTGGCCACTGATTACAATGAGCAGTTCTTC.

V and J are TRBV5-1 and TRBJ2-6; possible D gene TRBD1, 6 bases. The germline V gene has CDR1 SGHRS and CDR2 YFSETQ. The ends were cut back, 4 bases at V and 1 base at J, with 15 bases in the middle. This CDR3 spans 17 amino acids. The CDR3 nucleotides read TGCGCCAGCAGCCCCGACGGCAGGGGATCTGGGGCCAACGTCCTGACTTTC. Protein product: CASSPDGRGSGANVLTF.

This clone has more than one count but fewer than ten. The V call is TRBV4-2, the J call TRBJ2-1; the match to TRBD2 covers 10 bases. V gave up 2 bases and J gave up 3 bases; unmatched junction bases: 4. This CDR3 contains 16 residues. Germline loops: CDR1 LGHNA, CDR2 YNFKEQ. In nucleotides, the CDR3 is TGTGCCAGCAGCCAACAACTAGCGGGGATCTACAATGAGCAGTTCTTC. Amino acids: CASSQQLAGIYNEQFF.

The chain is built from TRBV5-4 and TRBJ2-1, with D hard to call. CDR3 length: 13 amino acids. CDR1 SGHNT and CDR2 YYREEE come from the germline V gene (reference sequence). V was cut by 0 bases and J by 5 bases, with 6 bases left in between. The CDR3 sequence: CASSLATNNEQFF. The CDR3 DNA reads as TGTGCCAGCAGCTTGGCCACAAACAATGAGCAGTTCTTC. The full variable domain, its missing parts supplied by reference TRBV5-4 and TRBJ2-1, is ETGVTQSPTHLIKTRGQQVTLRCSSQSGHNTVSWYQQALGQGPQFIFQYYREEENGRGNFPPRFSGLQFPNYSSELNVNALELDDSALYLCASSLATNNEQFFGPGTRLTVL.

The CDR3 nucleotides are TGTGCCAGTAGTAGGGACAGGTTGCAAGAGACCCAGTACTTC. Protein: CASSRDRLQETQYF. This chain connects TRBV19 to TRBJ2-5; 8 bases align to TRBD1. Germline lookup yields CDR1 LNHDA and CDR2 SQIVND (reference sequence). After removal of 4 bases from V and 2 bases from J, the junction contained 3 bases not matched to a gene. This CDR3 is 14 amino acids long. Full variable domain (outside the CDR3, taken from reference TRBV19 and TRBJ2-5): DGGITQSPKYLFRKEGQNVTLSCEQNLNHDAMYWYRQDPGQGLRLIYYSQIVNDFQKGDIAEGYSVSREKKESFPLTVTSAQKNPTAFYLCASSRDRLQETQYFGPGTRLLVL.

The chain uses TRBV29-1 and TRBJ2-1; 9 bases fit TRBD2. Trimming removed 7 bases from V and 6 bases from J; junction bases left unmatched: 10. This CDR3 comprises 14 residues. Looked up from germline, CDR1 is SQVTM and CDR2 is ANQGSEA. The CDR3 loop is CSDLAGPHFNEQFF. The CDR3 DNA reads TGCAGCGATCTAGCGGGGCCTCACTTCAATGAGCAGTTCTTC.

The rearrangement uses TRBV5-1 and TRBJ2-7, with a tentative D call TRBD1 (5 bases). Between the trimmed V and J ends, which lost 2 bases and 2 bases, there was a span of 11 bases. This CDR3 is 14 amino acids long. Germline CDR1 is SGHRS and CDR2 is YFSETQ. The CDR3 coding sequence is TGCGCCAGCAGCTTCCGACAGAACCCCTACGAGCAGTACTTC. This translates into CASSFRQNPYEQYF.

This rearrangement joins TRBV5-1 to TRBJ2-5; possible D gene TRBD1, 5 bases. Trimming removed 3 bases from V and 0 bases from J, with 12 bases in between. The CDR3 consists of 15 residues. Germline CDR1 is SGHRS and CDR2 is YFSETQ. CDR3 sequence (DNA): TGCGCCAGCAGCTCTTGGGCAGGGCACCAAGAGACCCAGTACTTC. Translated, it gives CASSSWAGHQETQYF.

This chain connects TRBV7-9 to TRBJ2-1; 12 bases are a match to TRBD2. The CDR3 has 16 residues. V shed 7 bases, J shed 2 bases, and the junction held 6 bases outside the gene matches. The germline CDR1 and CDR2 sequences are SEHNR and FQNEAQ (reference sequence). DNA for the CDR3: TGTGCCAGCATGCCACTAGCGGGAGGTACCTACAATGAGCAGTTCTTC. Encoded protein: CASMPLAGGTYNEQFF.

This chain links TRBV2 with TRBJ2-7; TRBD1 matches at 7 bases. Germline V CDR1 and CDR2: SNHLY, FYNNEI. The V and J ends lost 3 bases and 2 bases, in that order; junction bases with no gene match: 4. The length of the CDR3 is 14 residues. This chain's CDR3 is CASSEYRGAYEQYF. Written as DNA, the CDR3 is TGTGCCAGCAGTGAGTACAGGGGAGCCTACGAGCAGTACTTC.

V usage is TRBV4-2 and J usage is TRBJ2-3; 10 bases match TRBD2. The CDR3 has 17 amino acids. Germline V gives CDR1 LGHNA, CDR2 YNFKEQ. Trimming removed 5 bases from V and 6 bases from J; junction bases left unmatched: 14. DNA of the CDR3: TGTGCCAGCAGCAGAAGAGGCGCTAGCGGGAGTTCGGATACGCAGTATTTT. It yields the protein CASSRRGASGSSDTQYF.